This note documents a single T cell receptor (beta chain) sequence. Its antigen specificity is not known. Qualities for individual bases were not recorded, and no much larger clone is one base off. The approximately 39 donors, aged 6 to 90 years, were systemically healthy Caucasian individuals from Russia. Each donor gave approximately 9.3 milliliters of peripheral blood, collected into EDTA-treated Vacutainer tubes. Ficoll-Paque density-gradient centrifugation was used to isolate PBMCs, with at least 7 million per sample. Trizol reagent was used to extract total RNA from PBMCs, with at least 6 micrograms per sample. The percentages of naive CD45RAhigh/CD27high T cells were determined by flow cytometry on a PBMC aliquot from every donor. The data stem from a study of blood T cells in healthy people across ages (dated by TCRdb to the mid-2010s). Broadly, across the study: In model experiments, roughly one uniquely barcoded TCR beta cDNA molecule per two T cells was captured by template switching. To avoid experimental bias, donors of different ages were spread randomly across the sequencing lanes. Four age groups were formed from the donors: young (average roughly 15 years), middle-aged (approximately 39), aged (approximately 60) and long-lived (82). The study measured age-related changes in TCR beta repertoire diversity using deep sequencing normalized with unique cDNA molecular identifiers. The study analyzed two additional independent replicas of 1 million unique cDNA reads from the same blood draw for two donors, one aged 18 to 29 and one aged 80 or older.

Libraries were prepared through 5' RACE. TCRdb names Illumina HiSeq 2500 as the instrument used. The second PCR ran for roughly 7 to 12 cycles and used a J-beta primer mix along with a sample-barcoded 5' primer. A unique molecular identifier was introduced onto each TCR beta cDNA molecule by a template-switch 5' adaptor carrying 12 random nucleotides. At least 3 million CDR3-containing paired-end reads were obtained from each sample. All of the RNA was converted into first-strand cDNA using the Mint cDNA synthesis kit, with a TRBC-specific oligonucleotide serving as the primer. After uracil-DNA glycosylase treatment, a first 18-cycle PCR used universal primers M1SS and BC2_uni_R on all cDNA. The original methods were these. For normalization, 1 million high-quality reads, each with a distinct molecular identifier, were randomly selected from each sample. Reads sharing molecular identifiers were discarded rather than binned into consensus sequences. MiTCR, run with a Q25 quality threshold and the strictest error-elimination algorithm, handled CDR3 identification, clonotype clustering and error correction. Lower-bound total TCR beta diversity was estimated with a nonparametric unseen species model using Euler transformation. The public sequencing data were trimmed at Q25 with fastp and processed into clonotypes with MiXCR by TCRdb, which kept only in-frame beta chains. Each entry merges the rows of one CDR3 protein and shows their most common DNA and genes. Here the V and J calls rest on TCRdb's processing, not on the authors' analysis. For this sample there are around 990,000 distinct CDR3 sequences; 30% to 40% appear just once. The top ten hold around 13% of the sample.

The CDR1 and CDR2 encoded by the germline V gene are SGHDT and YYEEEE. V and J are truncated by 0 bases and 2 bases respectively, leaving an intervening sequence of 6 bases. Taken from cysteine to phenylalanine, the CDR3 has 13 residues. Solely the CDR3 DNA is kept, with 39 bases framed from the first base. What the research found in general, with its limitations: As age increased, observed TCR beta diversity per million T cells dropped in a roughly linear way, and a significant reduction was already evident by age roughly 40. Observed TCR beta diversity correlated strongly with the percentage of naive T cells measured by flow cytometry. The long-lived group showed more naive CD4+ T cells, fewer expanded clones and increased TCR diversity than the aged group, suggesting age selection. Because donor CMV infection status was unknown, age-related changes in expanded clonotypes were potentially confounded. Because profiling used bulk unsorted PBMCs, naive and antigen-experienced compartments could not be compared conclusively. Total diversity estimates from one million sequenced T cells were considered lower bounds and underestimates.

The sequenced material came from blood. The V and J segments used are TRBV5-6 and TRBJ2-7, with the D segment identity uncertain. This receptor was taken from a man aged 18 to 29 in good health. The CDR3 region reads CASSLVRTYEQYF. Read as DNA, the sequence is TGTGCCAGCAGCTTGGTCCGCACCTACGAGCAGTACTTC.